Listed here are 4 T cell receptor beta chains from one sample, sequenced in a study of cytomegalovirus exposure and HLA in healthy donors (dated by TCRdb to 2016 to 2017). Library method: the immunoSEQ multiplex PCR assay. For the multiplex PCR, a mixture combining 60 forward primers for TCR Vbeta segments and 13 reverse primers for TCR Jbeta segments was used. What TCRdb holds here is the immuneACCESS table cut down to in-frame rearrangements. Part of the clones is not present; checked against another copy, under half of the missing clones reflect an unresolved V gene, and the others are unexplained. The sample table contains over 110,000 clones; only one count was recorded for over 75% of them. Together, the top ten hold around 2.5% of the sample. Source material: PBMCs. Receptor source: a male donor in good health and CMV-seronegative.

The chain employs TRBV4-1 and TRBJ1-2; D perhaps matches TRBD1 (6 bases). From germline, CDR1 is MGHRA and CDR2 YSYEKL. Trimming cost V 4 bases and J 1 base, with 10 bases left between them. This CDR3 spans 14 amino acids. CDR3 coding DNA: TGCGCCAGCAGCCCAGGGGACCGTAACTATGGCTACACCTTC. It yields the protein CASSPGDRNYGYTF.

This chain links TRBV20-1 with TRBJ2-7; D unclear. This CDR3 has 11 residues. V lost 4 bases, J lost 3 bases, and 7 bases lay in between. Germline CDR1 is DFQATT and CDR2 is SNEGSKA (reference sequence). CDR3 residues: CSATSVYEQYF. The CDR3 nucleotides read TGCAGTGCTACGTCCGTCTACGAGCAGTACTTC.

This chain connects TRBV5-1 to TRBJ2-7; 12 nucleotides align to TRBD2. The CDR3 consists of 14 residues. The junction had 1 base not matched to a gene; V was cut back by 4 bases and J by 2 bases. The germline gives CDR1 SGHRS, CDR2 YFSETQ. The CDR3 DNA reads TGCGCCAGCAGCCGGACTAGCGGGACCTACGAGCAGTACTTC. Translating gives CASSRTSGTYEQYF.

The chain recombines TRBV7-2 with TRBJ2-2; D perhaps matches TRBD2 (6 bases). This CDR3 spans 17 amino acids. The V gene lost 7 bases and the J gene lost 2 bases, with 20 bases spanning the gap. The V gene's germline CDR1 is SGHTA and CDR2 FQGNSA. CDR3 loop: CASIRRGGSFNTGELFF. CDR3 DNA sequence: TGTGCCAGCATCCGGCGGGGAGGTAGTTTTAACACCGGGGAGCTGTTTTTT.